This T cell receptor beta chain is from a study of tissue T cells after allogeneic stem cell transplantation (dated by TCRdb to the early 2020s). Regarding the complete study: TCR beta repertoires were profiled across many tissues obtained from research autopsies of patients with and without GVHD, as well as in mouse models of GVHD. The human arm was a prospective observational study without blinding or randomization.

Inclusive of the bounding cysteine and phenylalanine, the CDR3 is 15 residues long. The 42 bases shown cover part of the CDR3, and their frame starts at base 1. Per the germline V gene, NSHNY is the CDR1 and SYGAGN is the CDR2. Trimming removed 3 bases from V and 7 bases from J; the gene matches leave 6 bases unexplained. The sample holds a few counts of this clone. The specificity of this receptor is unknown. Note that gene names and germline sequences for this receptor are mouse ones. The missing CDR3 end, 1 residue past where the read stops, is filled in from the germline J gene. The method was the immunoSEQ multiplex PCR assay. TCRbeta CDR3 sequencing was performed at survey depth by Adaptive Biotechnologies, and CDR3 sequences, V/J genes, productive frequency and template counts were reported. Amplification of TCR beta CDR3 regions was performed from genomic DNA rather than from RNA. The original methods were these. Jensen-Shannon divergence served to quantify pairwise repertoire overlap between tissues, with 0 meaning identical and 1 meaning complete divergence. Tissues were clustered by single-linkage agglomerative hierarchical clustering of pairwise JSD values and displayed as dendrograms. GLIPH2 was applied to all patient samples using simulation_depth 1000, kmer_min_depth 3, and cdr3_length_cutoff 8, and only groups with more than two unique CDR3s were retained. A standardized tissue-overlap score was generated by extrapolating Jaccard GLIPH-group overlap across patients to a standard repertoire size of 1000 clones. Linear mixed-effect models, with tissue included as a fixed effect and individual included as a random effect, were used to assess associations of diversity with clinical or experimental variables. Held by TCRdb, this immuneACCESS table contains in-frame sequences only and omits some clones. Under half of the omission traces to an unresolved V gene where checked; the cause of the rest is unknown. That table is the source of V, J and clone size, and D and trimming were worked out from the DNA. The sample table holds 40,000 to 60,000 clones, of which around 67% were seen once. The ten biggest clones cover under 0.9% of the sample.

General findings and caveats noted by the study authors: The patient cohort was small and varied clinically, and sampling depth was recognized as a limitation. Which tissue TCRs were alloreactive or antigen-specific was not determined in the study, and some of the clones might have been host cells that persisted. Within patients, how anatomically similar tissues were was a major factor shaping TCR repertoire composition, regardless of disease or transplant status. Not many T cell clones showed up in more than one patient, yet clustering based on motifs uncovered repertoire signatures that were shared across patients in a tissue-specific way. In both patients and mice, T cells from blood and spleen covered only a limited part of the TCR repertoire found in tissues.

The material sequenced was sorted cells pooled from one or two spleens. The chain uses TRBV13-1 and TRBJ2-1, and 11 bases in between align with TRBD2. The sequence derives from a pool of C57BL/6 mice in good health. Partial CDR3 DNA: TGTGCCAGCAGTGGGACTGGGGGGTCGGGAGCTGAGCAGTTC. Translated, it reads CASSGTGGSGAEQF. The complete CDR3 sequence is CASSGTGGSGAEQFF.